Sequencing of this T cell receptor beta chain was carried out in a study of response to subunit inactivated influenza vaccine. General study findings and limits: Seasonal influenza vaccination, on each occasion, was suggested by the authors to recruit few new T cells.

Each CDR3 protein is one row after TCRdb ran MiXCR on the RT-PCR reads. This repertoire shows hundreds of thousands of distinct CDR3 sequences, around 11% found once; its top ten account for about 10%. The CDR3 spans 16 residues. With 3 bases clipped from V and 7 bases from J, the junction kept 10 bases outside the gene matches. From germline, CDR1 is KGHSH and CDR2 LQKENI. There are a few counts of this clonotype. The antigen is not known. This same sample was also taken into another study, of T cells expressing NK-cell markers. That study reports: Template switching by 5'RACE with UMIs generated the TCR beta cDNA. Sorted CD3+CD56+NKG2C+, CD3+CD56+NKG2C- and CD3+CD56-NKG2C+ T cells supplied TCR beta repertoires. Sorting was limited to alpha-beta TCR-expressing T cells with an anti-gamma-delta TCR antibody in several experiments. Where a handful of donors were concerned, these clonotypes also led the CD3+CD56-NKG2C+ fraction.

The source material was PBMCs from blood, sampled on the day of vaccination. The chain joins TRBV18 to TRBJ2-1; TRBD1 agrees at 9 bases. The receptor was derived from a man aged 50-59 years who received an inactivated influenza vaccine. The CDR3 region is CASSPAAGQGRNEQFF. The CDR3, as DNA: TGTGCCAGCTCACCCGCCGCGGGACAGGGAAGAAATGAGCAGTTCTTC. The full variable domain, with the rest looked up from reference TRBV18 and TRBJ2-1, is NAGVMQNPRHLVRRRGQEARLRCSPMKGHSHVYWYRQLPEEGLKFMVYLQKENIIDESGMPKERFSAEFPKEGPSILRIQQVVRGDSAAYFCASSPAAGQGRNEQFFGPGTRLTVL.